Following are 8 T cell receptor beta chains from one sample sequenced in a study of early T cells in non-severe SARS-CoV-2 infection. TCRdb re-called the 5' RACE reads with MiXCR, one entry per CDR3 protein. The sample carries tens of thousands of distinct CDR3 sequences, approximately 12% recorded once. Sequenced sample: whole blood. These receptors were taken from an adult who was a healthcare worker with PCR-confirmed SARS-CoV-2 infection or an uninfected control (not recorded which).

This clonotype was counted many times. V usage is TRBV7-2 and J usage is TRBJ2-7; perhaps TRBD1 as D (6 bases). Germline V CDR1 and CDR2: SGHTA, FQGNSA. The CDR3 is 15 residues long. Between the trimmed V and J ends, which lost 0 bases and 7 bases, there was a span of 16 bases. CDR3 loop: CASSLATGSQGEQYF. The CDR3 DNA sequence: TGTGCCAGCAGCTTAGCGACAGGATCGCAGGGGGAGCAGTACTTC.

The chain is built from TRBV5-4 and TRBJ2-5, with TRBD2 identical over 10 bases. The length of the CDR3 is 13 residues. Germline V gene sequence: CDR1 SGHNT, CDR2 YYREEE (reference sequence). With V trimmed by 4 bases and J by 5 bases, 2 bases remained unmatched. The CDR3 protein is CASSLAGAETQYF. The CDR3 coding sequence is TGTGCCAGCAGCCTAGCGGGGGCGGAGACCCAGTACTTC.

CDR3 DNA: TGTGCCAGCAGCACCCAATCTTCACCCCTCCACTTT. Residues: CASSTQSSPLHF. The genes are TRBV3-1 and TRBJ1-6; D is unresolved. Germline V gene data show CDR1 as LGHDT and CDR2 as YNNKEL (reference sequence). This CDR3 contains 12 residues. The V gene lost 5 bases and the J gene lost 9 bases, with 8 bases spanning the gap.

This clonotype was counted at least ten times. The chain recombines TRBV29-1 with TRBJ2-1, with 7 bases lining up with TRBD1. Germline CDR1 SQVTM, CDR2 ANQGSEA. The CDR3 contains 12 residues. J was trimmed by 13 bases and V by 1 base; bases with no gene match: 7. The CDR3: CSVEVSGTDQFF. The DNA of the CDR3 is TGCAGCGTTGAAGTATCCGGGACAGACCAGTTCTTC.

This clonotype was observed a handful of times. A much bigger clone sits one base away, suggesting this may be a read error. The gene calls are TRBV4-3 and TRBJ2-2; no definite D call. V was pared by 0 bases and J by 4 bases, with 6 bases between. Germline CDR1 LGHNA, CDR2 YSLEER. The CDR3 consists of 14 residues. This CDR3 is CASSQDWTTGELFF. For the CDR3, the DNA is TGCGCCAGCAGCCAAGATTGGACCACCGGGGAGCTGTTTTTT.

This clonotype appeared many times. The chain couples TRBV4-3 to TRBJ2-7; tentative D call: TRBD2 (7 bases). Germline CDR1 and CDR2: LGHNA and YSLEER. Trimming removed 0 bases from V and 4 bases from J, with 19 bases in between. This CDR3 has 17 residues. CDR3 residues: CASSQDRSEGGPYEQYF. As DNA, the CDR3 is TGCGCCAGCAGCCAAGATCGGAGTGAGGGGGGGCCTTACGAGCAGTACTTC.

This chain uses TRBV3-1 with TRBJ2-7; the D gene is possibly TRBD1 (6 bases). The CDR3 runs 16 residues. CDR1 LGHDT and CDR2 YNNKEL come from the germline V gene (reference sequence). The V end was cut by 1 base, the J end by 1 base, with 14 bases between. CDR3 sequence: CASSQVGLRGSYEQYF. The CDR3 region has the DNA TGTGCCAGCAGCCAAGTGGGGCTGAGGGGGTCCTACGAGCAGTACTTC.

The table lists this clonotype with a few counts. This chain links TRBV28 with TRBJ2-7, with unresolved D. The CDR3 has 12 residues. The germline V gene has CDR1 MDHEN and CDR2 SYDVKM. Trimming took off 6 bases at V and 4 bases at J, with 10 bases between the two ends. The CDR3 region has the DNA TGTGCCAGCAGAGACTTTCTGTACGAGCAGTACTTC. As protein: CASRDFLYEQYF.